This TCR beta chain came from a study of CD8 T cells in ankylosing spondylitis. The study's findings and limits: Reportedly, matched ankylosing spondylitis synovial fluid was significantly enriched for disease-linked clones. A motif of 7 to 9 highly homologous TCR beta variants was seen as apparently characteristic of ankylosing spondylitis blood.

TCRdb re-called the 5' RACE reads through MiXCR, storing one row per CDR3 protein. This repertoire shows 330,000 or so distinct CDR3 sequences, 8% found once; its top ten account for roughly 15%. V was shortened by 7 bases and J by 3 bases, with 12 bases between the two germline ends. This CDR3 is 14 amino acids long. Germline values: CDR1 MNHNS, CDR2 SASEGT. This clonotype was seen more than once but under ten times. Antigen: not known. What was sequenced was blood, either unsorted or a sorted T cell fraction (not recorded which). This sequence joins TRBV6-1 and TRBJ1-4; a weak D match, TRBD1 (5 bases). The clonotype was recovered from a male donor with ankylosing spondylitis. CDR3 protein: CASTGTVSNEKLFF. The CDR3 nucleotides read TGTGCCAGCACCGGGACCGTTTCTAATGAAAAACTGTTTTTT.